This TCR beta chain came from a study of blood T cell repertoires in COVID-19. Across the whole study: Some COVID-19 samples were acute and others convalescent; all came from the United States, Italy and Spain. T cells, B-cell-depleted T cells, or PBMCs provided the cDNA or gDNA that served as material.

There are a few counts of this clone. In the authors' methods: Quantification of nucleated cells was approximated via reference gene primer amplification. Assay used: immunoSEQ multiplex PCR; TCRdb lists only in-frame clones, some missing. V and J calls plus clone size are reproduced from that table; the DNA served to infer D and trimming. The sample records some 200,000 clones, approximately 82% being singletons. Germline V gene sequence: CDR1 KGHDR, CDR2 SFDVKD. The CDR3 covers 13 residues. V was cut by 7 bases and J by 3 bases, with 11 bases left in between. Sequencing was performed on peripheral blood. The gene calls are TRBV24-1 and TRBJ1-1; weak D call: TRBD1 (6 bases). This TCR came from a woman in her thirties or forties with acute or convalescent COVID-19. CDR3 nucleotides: TGTGCCACCAGACAGGGTGCGTACACTGAAGCTTTCTTT. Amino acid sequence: CATRQGAYTEAFF.